This T cell receptor beta chain is from a study of T cell changes during pregnancy in multiple sclerosis. Germline values: CDR1 LNHDA, CDR2 SQIVND (reference sequence). Trimming removed 6 bases at V and 0 bases at J, with 12 bases between. CDR3 length: 15 residues. The repertoire was sequenced with immunoSEQ multiplex PCR; TCRdb's copy has only in-frame clones and lacks some. The profile shows 85,000 to 100,000 clones, about 92% of them singletons. The TCR originated in a female donor with multiple sclerosis, enrolled in a pregnancy study. The sample in question was peripheral blood, obtained in the first trimester of pregnancy. This chain uses TRBV19 with TRBJ1-3; D not certain. The chain's CDR3 is CASSTDGSSGNTIYF. DNA for the CDR3: TGTGCCAGTAGCACCGACGGGAGCTCTGGAAACACCATATATTTT.